Described below is a single T cell receptor beta chain sequence and its context. Per the original methods: By means of reference gene primer amplification, nucleated cell counts were estimated. The table came from immunoSEQ multiplex PCR; TCRdb's copy has only in-frame clones and leaves some out. V and J calls and clone size follow that table, whereas D and trimming were derived from the DNA. The table records some 220,000 clones, 83% of them present only once. The sample is drawn from a study of blood T cell repertoires in COVID-19. At the level of the study: COVID-19 samples collected from the United States, Italy and Spain covered acute and convalescent phases. In each case, the material was cDNA or gDNA derived from T cells, B-cell-depleted T cells, or PBMCs.

The CDR3 is 16 residues long. Per germline, CDR1 WNHNN and CDR2 SYGVQD (reference sequence). Trimming at V came to 6 bases and at J to 4 bases, leaving 11 bases not matched to a gene. The chain carries TRBV10-1 and TRBJ2-5; TRBD2 matches 10 bases. Sequencing was carried out using peripheral blood. The TCR comes from a human donor in a cohort sampled during active COVID-19. The CDR3 DNA follows: TGCGCCAGCAGCGCCGGGGTAGCGGGAGGCGCAGAGACCCAGTACTTC. This sequence encodes CASSAGVAGGAETQYF.